This T cell receptor beta chain was recovered during a study of T cell changes during pregnancy in multiple sclerosis. The V and J ends lost 0 bases and 2 bases respectively, with 13 bases between them. Germline values: CDR1 LGHNT, CDR2 FRNRAP. This CDR3 is built from 17 residues. Profiling relied on immunoSEQ multiplex PCR, and the TCRdb table lists in-frame clones only, not all of them. The data show about 65,000 clones, roughly 92% seen once. The V and J genes are TRBV12-5 and TRBJ2-2; possibly TRBD2 for D (5 bases). The sequencing here drew on CD8+ T cells from peripheral blood mononuclear cells, taken in the third trimester of pregnancy. The TCR sequence derives from a female donor in good health, enrolled as a control in a pregnancy study. The CDR3: CASGLVGDPPNTGELFF. The CDR3, as DNA: TGTGCTAGTGGTTTGGTCGGGGATCCACCCAACACCGGGGAGCTGTTTTTT.